Below, one T cell receptor beta chain is given with its context. The data stem from a study of tumor-infiltrating lymphocytes in localized non-small cell lung cancer. Generated by immunoSEQ multiplex PCR, the TCRdb table keeps only in-frame clones and is missing some. The table has some 30,000 clones, roughly 85% seen once; the top ten hold under 2.5%. The CDR3 contains 11 residues. Germline V gene sequence: CDR1 SNHLY, CDR2 FYNNEI. Deletions cut 4 bases from V and 15 bases from J, with 13 bases between. The genes are TRBV2 and TRBJ2-4; no definite D call. The receptor comes from a human donor with non-small cell lung cancer. The source material was lung tumor tissue. The CDR3 region is CASSVSLSLYF. In nucleotides, the CDR3 is TGTGCCAGCAGTGTAAGCCTCAGTCTGTACTTC.